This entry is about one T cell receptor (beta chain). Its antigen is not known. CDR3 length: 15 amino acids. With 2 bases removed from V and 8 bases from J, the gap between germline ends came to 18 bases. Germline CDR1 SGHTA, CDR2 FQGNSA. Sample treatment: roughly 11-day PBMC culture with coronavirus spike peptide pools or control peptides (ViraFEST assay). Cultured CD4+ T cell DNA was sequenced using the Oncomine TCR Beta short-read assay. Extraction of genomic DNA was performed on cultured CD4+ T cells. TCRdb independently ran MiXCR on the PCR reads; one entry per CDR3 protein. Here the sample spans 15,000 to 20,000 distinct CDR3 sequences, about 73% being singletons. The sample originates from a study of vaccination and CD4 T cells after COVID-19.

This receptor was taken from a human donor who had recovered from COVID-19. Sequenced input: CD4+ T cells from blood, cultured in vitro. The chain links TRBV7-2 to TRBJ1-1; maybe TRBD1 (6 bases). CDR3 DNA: TGTGCCAGCAGCTTATCTCCCTCTAGGGGGGGAGAAGCTTTCTTT. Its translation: CASSLSPSRGGEAFF.